This T cell receptor (beta chain) was documented in a study of blood T cell repertoires in COVID-19. Study information: Italy, Spain and the United States were the sources of the convalescent and acute COVID-19 samples.

Clones were sequenced by immunoSEQ multiplex PCR, and TCRdb holds only the in-frame ones, with some missing. The sample consists of roughly 220,000 clones, roughly four fifths of them appearing once. The CDR3 contains 15 residues. Trimming left V 4 bases short and J 5 bases short, with 17 bases between. Germline CDR1 and CDR2: SNHLY and FYNNEI. The clonotype comes from a man aged 40-50 years who had recovered from COVID-19. Sequencing was done on a sample of PBMCs or T cells enriched from blood (not recorded which). The V call is TRBV2, the J call TRBJ2-5, with D tentatively TRBD1 (5 bases). The DNA for the CDR3 is TGTGCCAGCAGTGTACGGCAGGGAAATCAGGAGACCCAGTACTTC. Translating it yields CASSVRQGNQETQYF.